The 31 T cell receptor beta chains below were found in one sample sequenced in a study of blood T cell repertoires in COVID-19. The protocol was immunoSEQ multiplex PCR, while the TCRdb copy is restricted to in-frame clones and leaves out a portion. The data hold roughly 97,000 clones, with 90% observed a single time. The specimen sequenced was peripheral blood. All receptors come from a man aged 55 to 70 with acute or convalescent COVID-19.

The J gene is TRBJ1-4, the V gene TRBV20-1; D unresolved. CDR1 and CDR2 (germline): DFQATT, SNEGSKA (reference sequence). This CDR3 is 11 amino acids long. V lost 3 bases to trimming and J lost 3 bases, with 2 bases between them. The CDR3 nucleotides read TGCAGTGCTAGCTCTAATGAAAAACTGTTTTTT. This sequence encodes CSASSNEKLFF.

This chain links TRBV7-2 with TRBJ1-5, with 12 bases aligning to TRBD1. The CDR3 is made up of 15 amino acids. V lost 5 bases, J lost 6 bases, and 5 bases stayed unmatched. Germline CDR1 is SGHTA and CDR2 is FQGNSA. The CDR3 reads CASSEGTGGTQPQHF. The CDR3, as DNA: TGTGCCAGCAGCGAAGGGACAGGGGGCACTCAGCCCCAGCATTTT.

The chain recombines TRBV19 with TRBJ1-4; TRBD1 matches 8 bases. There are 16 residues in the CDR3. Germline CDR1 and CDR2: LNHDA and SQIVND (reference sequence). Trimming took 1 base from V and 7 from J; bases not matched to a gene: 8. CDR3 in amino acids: CASSIGVAGGGEKLFF. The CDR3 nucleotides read TGTGCCAGTAGTATAGGGGTAGCAGGGGGCGGTGAAAAACTGTTTTTT.

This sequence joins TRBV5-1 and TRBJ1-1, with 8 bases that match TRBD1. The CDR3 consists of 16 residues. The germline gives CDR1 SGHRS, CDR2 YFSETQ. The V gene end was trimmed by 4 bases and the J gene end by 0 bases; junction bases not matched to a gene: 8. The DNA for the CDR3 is TGCGCCAGCAGCGTTGGATCGGGACAGGTGAACACTGAAGCTTTCTTT. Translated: CASSVGSGQVNTEAFF. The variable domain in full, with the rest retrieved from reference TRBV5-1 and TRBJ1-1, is KAGVTQTPRYLIKTRGQQVTLSCSPISGHRSVSWYQQTPGQGLQFLFEYFSETQRNKGNFPGRFSGRQFSNSRSEMNVSTLELGDSALYLCASSVGSGQVNTEAFFGQGTRLTVV.

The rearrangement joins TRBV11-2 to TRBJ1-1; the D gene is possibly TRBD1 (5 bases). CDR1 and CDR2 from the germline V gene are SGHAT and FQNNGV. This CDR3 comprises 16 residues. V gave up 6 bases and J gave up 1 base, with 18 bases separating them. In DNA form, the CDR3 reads TGTGCCAGCAGTCTCCAGGCTCGCAGGGAGAACACTGAAGCTTTCTTT. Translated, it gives CASSLQARRENTEAFF.

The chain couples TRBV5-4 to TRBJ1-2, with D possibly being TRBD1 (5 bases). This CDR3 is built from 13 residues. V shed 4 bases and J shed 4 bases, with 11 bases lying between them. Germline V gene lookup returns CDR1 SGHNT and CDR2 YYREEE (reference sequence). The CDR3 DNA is TGTGCCAGCAGCGCGACAGTTTTCTATGGCTACACCTTC. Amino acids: CASSATVFYGYTF. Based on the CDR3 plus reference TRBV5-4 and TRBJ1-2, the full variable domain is ETGVTQSPTHLIKTRGQQVTLRCSSQSGHNTVSWYQQALGQGPQFIFQYYREEENGRGNFPPRFSGLQFPNYSSELNVNALELDDSALYLCASSATVFYGYTFGSGTRLTVV.

CDR3 region: CASSPGYSYNEQFF. The CDR3 DNA reads as TGTGCCAGCAGCCCCGGTTACTCCTACAATGAGCAGTTCTTC. The J gene is TRBJ2-1, the V gene TRBV6-5; no clear D. Per germline, CDR1 MNHEY and CDR2 SVGAGI. The germline V and J ends were trimmed by 6 bases and 0 bases, with 9 bases remaining between them. The CDR3 loop spans 14 amino acids.

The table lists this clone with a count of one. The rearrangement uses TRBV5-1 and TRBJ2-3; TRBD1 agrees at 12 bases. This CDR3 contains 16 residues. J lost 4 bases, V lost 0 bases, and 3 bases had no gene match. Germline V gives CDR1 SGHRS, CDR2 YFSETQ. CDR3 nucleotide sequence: TGCGCCAGCAGCTTGGCCGGGACAGGGGGCGCAGATACGCAGTATTTT. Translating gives CASSLAGTGGADTQYF.

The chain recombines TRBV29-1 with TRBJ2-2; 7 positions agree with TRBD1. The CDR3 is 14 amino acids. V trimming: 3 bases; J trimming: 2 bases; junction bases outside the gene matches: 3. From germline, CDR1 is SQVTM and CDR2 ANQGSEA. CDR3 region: CSVEGQINTGELFF. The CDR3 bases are TGCAGCGTTGAGGGACAGATTAACACCGGGGAGCTGTTTTTT.

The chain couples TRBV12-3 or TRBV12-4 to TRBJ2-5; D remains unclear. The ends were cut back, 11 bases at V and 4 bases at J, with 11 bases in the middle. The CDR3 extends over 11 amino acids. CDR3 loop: CALQIGETQYF. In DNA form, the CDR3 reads TGTGCCTTACAGATCGGAGAGACCCAGTACTTC.

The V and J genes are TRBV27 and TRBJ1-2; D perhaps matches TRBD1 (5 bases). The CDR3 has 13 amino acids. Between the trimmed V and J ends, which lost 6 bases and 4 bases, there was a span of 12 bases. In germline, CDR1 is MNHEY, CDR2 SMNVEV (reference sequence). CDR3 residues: CASRKEGSYGYTF. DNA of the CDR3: TGTGCCAGCAGAAAGGAGGGGTCCTATGGCTACACCTTC.

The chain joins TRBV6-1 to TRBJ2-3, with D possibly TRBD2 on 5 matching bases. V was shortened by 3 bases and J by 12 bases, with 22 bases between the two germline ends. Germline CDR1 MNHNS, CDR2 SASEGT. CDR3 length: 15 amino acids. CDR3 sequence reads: CASSDQPGLYPTQYF. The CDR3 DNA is TGTGCCAGCAGTGATCAACCTGGACTGTACCCTACCCAGTATTTT.

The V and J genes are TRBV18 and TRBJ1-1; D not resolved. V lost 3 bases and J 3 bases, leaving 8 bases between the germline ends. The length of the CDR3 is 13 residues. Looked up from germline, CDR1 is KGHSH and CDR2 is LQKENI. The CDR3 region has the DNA TGTGCCAGCTCACCGAACACCGACACTGAAGCTTTCTTT. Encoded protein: CASSPNTDTEAFF.

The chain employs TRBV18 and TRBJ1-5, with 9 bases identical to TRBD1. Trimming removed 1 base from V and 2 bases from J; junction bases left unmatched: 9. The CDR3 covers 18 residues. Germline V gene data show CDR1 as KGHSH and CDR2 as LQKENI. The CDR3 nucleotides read TGTGCCAGCTCACCACGGGGACAGGGCCCGTCGGGCAATCAGCCCCAGCATTTT. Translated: CASSPRGQGPSGNQPQHF.

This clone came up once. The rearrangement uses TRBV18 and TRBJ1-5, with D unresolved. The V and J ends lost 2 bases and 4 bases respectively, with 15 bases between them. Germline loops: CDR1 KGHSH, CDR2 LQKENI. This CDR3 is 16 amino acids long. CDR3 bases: TGTGCCAGCTCACCATTGTACACCCTCGGGAATCAGCCCCAGCATTTT. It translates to CASSPLYTLGNQPQHF.

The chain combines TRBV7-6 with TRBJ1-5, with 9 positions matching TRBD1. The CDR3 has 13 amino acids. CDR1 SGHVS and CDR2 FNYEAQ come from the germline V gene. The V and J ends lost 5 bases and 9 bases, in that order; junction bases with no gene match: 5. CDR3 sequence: CASSPRTGVPQHF. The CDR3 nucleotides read TGTGCCAGCAGCCCTCGGACAGGGGTGCCCCAGCATTTT.

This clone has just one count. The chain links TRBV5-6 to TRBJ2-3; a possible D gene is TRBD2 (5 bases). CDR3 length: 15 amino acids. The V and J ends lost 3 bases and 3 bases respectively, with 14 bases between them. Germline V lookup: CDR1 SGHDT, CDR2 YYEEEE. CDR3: CASSWSTGWTDTQYF. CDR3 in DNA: TGTGCCAGCAGCTGGAGCACGGGGTGGACAGATACGCAGTATTTT.

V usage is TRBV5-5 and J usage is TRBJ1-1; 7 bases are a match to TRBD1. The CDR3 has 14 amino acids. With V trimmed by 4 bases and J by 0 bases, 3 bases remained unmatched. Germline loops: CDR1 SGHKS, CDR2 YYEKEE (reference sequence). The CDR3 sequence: CASSGTEMNTEAFF. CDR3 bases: TGTGCCAGCAGCGGGACAGAAATGAACACTGAAGCTTTCTTT.

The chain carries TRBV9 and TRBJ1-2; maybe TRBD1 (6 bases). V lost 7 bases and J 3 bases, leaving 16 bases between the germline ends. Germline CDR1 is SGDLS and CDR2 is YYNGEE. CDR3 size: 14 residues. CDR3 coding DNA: TGTGCCAGCTTCGGGGACACGGGCTACTATGGCTACACCTTC. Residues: CASFGDTGYYGYTF. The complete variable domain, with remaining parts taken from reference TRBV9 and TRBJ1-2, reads DSGVTQTPKHLITATGQRVTLRCSPRSGDLSVYWYQQSLDQGLQFLIQYYNGEERAKGNILERFSAQQFPDLHSELNLSSLELGDSALYFCASFGDTGYYGYTFGSGTRLTVV.

The CDR3 nucleotides read TGCGCCAGCAGCTTTTTCCCCACCCAGTCGGGGGTCTCCTACGAGCAGTACGTC. Its protein product is CASSFFPTQSGVSYEQYV. The V call is TRBV5-1, the J call TRBJ2-7, with a weak D call TRBD2 (6 bases). This CDR3 has 18 residues. Germline CDR1 SGHRS, CDR2 YFSETQ. The germline V and J ends were trimmed by 2 bases and 0 bases, with 21 bases remaining between them.

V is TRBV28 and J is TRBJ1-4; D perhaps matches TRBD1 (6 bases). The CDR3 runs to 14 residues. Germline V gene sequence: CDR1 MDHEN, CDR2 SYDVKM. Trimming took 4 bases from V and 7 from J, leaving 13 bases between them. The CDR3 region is CASSSGDLGEKLFF. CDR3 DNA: TGTGCCAGCAGTTCAGGGGACCTGGGTGAAAAACTGTTTTTT.

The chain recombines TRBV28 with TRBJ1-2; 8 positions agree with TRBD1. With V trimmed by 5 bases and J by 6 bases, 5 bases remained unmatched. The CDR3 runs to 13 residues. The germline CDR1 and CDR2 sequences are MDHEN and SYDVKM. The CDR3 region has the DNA TGTGCCAGCAGTCCCGGACAGGGCGATGGCTACACCTTC. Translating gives CASSPGQGDGYTF.

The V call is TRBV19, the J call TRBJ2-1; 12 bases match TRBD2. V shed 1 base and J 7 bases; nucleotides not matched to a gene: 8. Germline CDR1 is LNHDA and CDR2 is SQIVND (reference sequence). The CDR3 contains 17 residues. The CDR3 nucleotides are TGTGCCAGTAGTATAGCCCCTAGCGGGGGGGGGTGGAATGAGCAGTTCTTC. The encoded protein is CASSIAPSGGGWNEQFF.

In nucleotides, the CDR3 is TGTGCCAGCAGTTACTCCAGGGGGAAATATTCTGAAGCTTTCTTT. It encodes CASSYSRGKYSEAFF. The chain is built from TRBV6-5 and TRBJ1-1, with 7 bases lining up with TRBD1. Germline V gene lookup returns CDR1 MNHEY and CDR2 SVGAGI. V shed 0 bases, J shed 6 bases, and the junction held 7 bases outside the gene matches. The CDR3 is made up of 15 amino acids.

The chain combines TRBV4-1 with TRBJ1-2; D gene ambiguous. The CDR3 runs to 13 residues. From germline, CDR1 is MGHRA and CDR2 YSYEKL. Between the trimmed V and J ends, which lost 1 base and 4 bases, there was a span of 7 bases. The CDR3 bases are TGCGCCAGCAGCCAAGTTAACAGCTATGGCTACACCTTC. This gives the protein CASSQVNSYGYTF.

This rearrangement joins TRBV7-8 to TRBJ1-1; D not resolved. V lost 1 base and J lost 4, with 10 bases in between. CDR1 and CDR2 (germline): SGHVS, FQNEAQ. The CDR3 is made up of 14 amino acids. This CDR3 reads CASSLEGGSTEAFF. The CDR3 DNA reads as TGTGCCAGCAGCTTAGAAGGTGGGAGCACTGAAGCTTTCTTT. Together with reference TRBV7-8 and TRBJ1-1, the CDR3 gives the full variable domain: GAGVSQSPRYKVAKRGQDVALRCDPISGHVSLFWYQQALGQGPEFLTYFQNEAQLDKSGLPSDRFFAERPEGSVSTLKIQRTQQEDSAVYLCASSLEGGSTEAFFGQGTRLTVV.

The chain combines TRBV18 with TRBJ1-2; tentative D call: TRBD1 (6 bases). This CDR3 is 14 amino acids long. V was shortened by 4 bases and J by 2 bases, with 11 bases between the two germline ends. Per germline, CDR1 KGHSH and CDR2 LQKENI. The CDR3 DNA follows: TGTGCCAGCTCACTCCGGACAGAAAACTATGGCTACACCTTC. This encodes CASSLRTENYGYTF.

The CDR3, as DNA: TGCGCCAGCAGCCTCACGACGGGGTGGACTAATGAAAAACTGTTTTTT. As protein: CASSLTTGWTNEKLFF. This rearrangement joins TRBV5-1 to TRBJ1-4; D gene unclear. The CDR3 is made up of 16 amino acids. The V and J ends lost 4 bases and 2 bases respectively, with 15 bases between them. Germline lookup yields CDR1 SGHRS and CDR2 YFSETQ. The full variable domain, its missing parts supplied by reference TRBV5-1 and TRBJ1-4, is KAGVTQTPRYLIKTRGQQVTLSCSPISGHRSVSWYQQTPGQGLQFLFEYFSETQRNKGNFPGRFSGRQFSNSRSEMNVSTLELGDSALYLCASSLTTGWTNEKLFFGSGTQLSVL.

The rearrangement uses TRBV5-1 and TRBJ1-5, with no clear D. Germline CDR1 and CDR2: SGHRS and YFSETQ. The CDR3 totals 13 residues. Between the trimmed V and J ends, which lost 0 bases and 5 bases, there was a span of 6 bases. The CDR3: CASSLEEHQPQHF. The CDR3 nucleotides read TGCGCCAGCAGCTTGGAGGAGCATCAGCCCCAGCATTTT.

The CDR3: CASSSDPGGNEQFF. The CDR3 DNA sequence: TGTGCCAGCAGCTCGGACCCCGGCGGGAATGAGCAGTTCTTC. The chain has TRBV5-4 and TRBJ2-1, with a possible D match to TRBD2 (5 bases). Germline CDR1 is SGHNT and CDR2 is YYREEE (reference sequence). V shed 3 bases and J shed 7 bases, with 14 bases lying between them. The CDR3 has 14 residues. The complete variable domain, with remaining parts taken from reference TRBV5-4 and TRBJ2-1, reads ETGVTQSPTHLIKTRGQQVTLRCSSQSGHNTVSWYQQALGQGPQFIFQYYREEENGRGNFPPRFSGLQFPNYSSELNVNALELDDSALYLCASSSDPGGNEQFFGPGTRLTVL.

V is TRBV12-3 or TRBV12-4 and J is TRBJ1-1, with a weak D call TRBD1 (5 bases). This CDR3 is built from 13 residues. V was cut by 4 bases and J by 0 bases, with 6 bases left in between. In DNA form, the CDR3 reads TGTGCCAGCAGTTGGGGCATGAACACTGAAGCTTTCTTT. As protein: CASSWGMNTEAFF.